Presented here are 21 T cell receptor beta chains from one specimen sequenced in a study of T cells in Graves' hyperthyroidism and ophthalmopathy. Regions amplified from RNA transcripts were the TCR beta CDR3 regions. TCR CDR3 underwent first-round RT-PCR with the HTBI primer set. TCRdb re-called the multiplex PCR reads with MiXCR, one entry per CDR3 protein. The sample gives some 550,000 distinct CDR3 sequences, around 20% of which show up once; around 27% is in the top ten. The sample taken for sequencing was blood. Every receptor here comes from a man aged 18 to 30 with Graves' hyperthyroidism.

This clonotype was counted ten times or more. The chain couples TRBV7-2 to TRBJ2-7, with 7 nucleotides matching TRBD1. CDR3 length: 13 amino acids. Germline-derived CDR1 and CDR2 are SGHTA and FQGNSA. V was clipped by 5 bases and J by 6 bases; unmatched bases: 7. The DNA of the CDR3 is TGTGCCAGCAGCCGTGGGACAGTCCCCGAGCAGTACTTC. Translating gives CASSRGTVPEQYF.

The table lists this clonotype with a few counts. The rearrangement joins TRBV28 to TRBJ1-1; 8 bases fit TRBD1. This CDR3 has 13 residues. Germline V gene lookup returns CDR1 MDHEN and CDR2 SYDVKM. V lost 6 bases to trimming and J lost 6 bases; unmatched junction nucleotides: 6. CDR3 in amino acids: CASRLGQVSEAFF. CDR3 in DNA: TGTGCCAGCAGACTGGGACAGGTCTCTGAAGCTTTCTTT.

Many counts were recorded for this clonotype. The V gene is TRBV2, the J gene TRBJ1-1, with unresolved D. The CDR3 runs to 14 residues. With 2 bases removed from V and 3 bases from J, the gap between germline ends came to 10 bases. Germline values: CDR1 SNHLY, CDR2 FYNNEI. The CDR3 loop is CASSEWTADTEAFF. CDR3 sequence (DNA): TGTGCCAGCAGTGAATGGACGGCGGACACTGAAGCTTTCTTT.

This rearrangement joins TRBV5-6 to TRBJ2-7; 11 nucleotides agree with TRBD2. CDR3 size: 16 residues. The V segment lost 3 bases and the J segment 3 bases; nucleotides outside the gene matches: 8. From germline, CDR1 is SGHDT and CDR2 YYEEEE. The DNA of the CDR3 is TGTGCCAGCAGCTCCGGGACTAGCGGTTCCCTCTACGAGCAGTACTTC. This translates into CASSSGTSGSLYEQYF.

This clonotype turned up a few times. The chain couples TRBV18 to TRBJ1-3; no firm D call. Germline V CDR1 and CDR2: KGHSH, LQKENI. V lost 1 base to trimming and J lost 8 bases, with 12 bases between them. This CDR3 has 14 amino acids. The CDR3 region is CASSPLMADDTIYF. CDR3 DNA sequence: TGTGCCAGCTCACCACTAATGGCGGACGACACCATATATTTT.

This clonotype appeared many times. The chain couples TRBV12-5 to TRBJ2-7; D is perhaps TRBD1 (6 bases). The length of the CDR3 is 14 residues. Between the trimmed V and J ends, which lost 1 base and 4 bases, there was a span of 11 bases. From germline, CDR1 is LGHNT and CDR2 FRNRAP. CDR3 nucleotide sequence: TGTGCTAGTGGTTTGGAACTGGACAGTTACGAGCAGTACTTC. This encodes CASGLELDSYEQYF.

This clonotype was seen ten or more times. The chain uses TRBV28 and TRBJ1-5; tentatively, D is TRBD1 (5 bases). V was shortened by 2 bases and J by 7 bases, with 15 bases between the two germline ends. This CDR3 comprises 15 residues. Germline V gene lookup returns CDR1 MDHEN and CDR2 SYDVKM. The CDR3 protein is CASSLGAGERQPQHF. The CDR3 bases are TGTGCCAGCAGTTTAGGGGCCGGGGAAAGACAGCCCCAGCATTTT.

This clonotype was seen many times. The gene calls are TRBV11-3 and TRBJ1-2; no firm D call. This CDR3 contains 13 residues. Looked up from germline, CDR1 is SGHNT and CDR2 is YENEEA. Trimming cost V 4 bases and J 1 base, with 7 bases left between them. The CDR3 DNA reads TGTGCCAGCAGCTCACAGTATAACTATGGCTACACCTTC. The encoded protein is CASSSQYNYGYTF.

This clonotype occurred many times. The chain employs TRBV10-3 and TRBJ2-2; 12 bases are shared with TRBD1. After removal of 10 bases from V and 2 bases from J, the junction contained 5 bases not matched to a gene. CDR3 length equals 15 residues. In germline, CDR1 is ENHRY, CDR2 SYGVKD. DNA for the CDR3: TGTGCCACCCGGGACAGGGGGCGTAACACCGGGGAGCTGTTTTTT. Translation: CATRDRGRNTGELFF.

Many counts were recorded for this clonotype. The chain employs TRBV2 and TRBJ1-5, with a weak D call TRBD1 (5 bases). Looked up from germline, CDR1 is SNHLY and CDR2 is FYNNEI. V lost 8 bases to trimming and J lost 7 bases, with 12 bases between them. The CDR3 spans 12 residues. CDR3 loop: CASGGERQPQHF. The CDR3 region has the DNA TGTGCCAGCGGGGGGGAACGACAGCCCCAGCATTTT.

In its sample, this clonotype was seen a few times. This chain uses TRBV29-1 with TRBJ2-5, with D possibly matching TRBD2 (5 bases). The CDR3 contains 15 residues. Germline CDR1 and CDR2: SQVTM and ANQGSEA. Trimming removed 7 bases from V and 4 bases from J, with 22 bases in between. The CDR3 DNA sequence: TGCAGCGCTACTTTTCCGTGGGAGAGTCCAGAGACCCAGTACTTC. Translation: CSATFPWESPETQYF.

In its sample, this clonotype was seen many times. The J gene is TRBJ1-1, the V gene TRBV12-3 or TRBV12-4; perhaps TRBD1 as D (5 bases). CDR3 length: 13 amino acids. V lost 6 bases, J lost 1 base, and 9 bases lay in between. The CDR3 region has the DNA TGTGCCAGCAGCCACGGGGGGAACACTGAAGCTTTCTTT. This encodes CASSHGGNTEAFF.

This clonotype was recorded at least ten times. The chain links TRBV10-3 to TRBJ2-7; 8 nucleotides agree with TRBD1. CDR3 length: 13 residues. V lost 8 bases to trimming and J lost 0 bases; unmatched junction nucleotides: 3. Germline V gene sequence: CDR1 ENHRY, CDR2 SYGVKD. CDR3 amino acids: CAIRQGSSYEQYF. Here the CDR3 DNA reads TGTGCCATCCGACAGGGGAGCTCCTACGAGCAGTACTTC.

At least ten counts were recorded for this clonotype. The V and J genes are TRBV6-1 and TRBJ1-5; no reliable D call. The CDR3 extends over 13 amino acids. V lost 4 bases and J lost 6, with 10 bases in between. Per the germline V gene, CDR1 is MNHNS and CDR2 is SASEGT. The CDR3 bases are TGTGCCAGCAGTGGAGTAAGCCGTCAGCCCCAGCATTTT. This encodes CASSGVSRQPQHF.

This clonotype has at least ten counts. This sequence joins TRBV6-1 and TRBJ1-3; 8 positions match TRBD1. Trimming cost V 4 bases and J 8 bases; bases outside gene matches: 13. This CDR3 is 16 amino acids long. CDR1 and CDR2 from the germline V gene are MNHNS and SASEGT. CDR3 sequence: CASSAGQAPHGDTIYF. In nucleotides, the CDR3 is TGTGCCAGCAGTGCGGGACAGGCACCTCACGGAGACACCATATATTTT.

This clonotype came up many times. As DNA, the CDR3 is TGTGCCAGCAGCTCGCCGACAGGGTACAGGGCCTACGAGCAGTACTTC. Its translation: CASSSPTGYRAYEQYF. This chain connects TRBV5-5 to TRBJ2-7, with 7 nucleotides matching TRBD1. Germline CDR1 and CDR2: SGHKS and YYEKEE (reference sequence). Trimming cost V 3 bases and J 2 bases; bases outside gene matches: 11. The CDR3 extends over 16 amino acids.

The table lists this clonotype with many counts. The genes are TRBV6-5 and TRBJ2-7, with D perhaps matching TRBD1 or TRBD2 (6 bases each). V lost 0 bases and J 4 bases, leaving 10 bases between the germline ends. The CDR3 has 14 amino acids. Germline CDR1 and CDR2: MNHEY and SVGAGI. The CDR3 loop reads CASSYSRGGYEQYF. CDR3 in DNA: TGTGCCAGCAGTTACTCCAGGGGAGGTTACGAGCAGTACTTC.

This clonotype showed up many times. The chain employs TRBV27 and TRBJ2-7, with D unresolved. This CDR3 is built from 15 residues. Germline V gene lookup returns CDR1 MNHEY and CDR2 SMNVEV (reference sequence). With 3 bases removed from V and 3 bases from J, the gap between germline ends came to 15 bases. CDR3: CASSFEARLGYEQYF. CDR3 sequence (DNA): TGTGCCAGCAGTTTCGAGGCCAGGTTGGGCTACGAGCAGTACTTC.

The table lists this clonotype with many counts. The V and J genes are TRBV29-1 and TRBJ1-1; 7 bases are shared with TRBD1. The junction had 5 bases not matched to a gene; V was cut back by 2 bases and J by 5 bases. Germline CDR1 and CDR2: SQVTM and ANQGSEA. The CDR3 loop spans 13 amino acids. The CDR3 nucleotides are TGCAGCGTTGAACGACAGGGCCTAACTGAAGCTTTCTTT. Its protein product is CSVERQGLTEAFF.

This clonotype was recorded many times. The CDR3, as DNA: TGTGCCAGCAGCTTGGGGACCCTCTTTAGCAATCAGCCCCAGCATTTT. Translated, it gives CASSLGTLFSNQPQHF. The chain employs TRBV5-5 and TRBJ1-5; no clear D gene. The CDR3 sequence is 16 residues long. Germline V gives CDR1 SGHKS, CDR2 YYEKEE (reference sequence). V dropped 0 bases and J dropped 0 bases, with 10 bases sitting between them.

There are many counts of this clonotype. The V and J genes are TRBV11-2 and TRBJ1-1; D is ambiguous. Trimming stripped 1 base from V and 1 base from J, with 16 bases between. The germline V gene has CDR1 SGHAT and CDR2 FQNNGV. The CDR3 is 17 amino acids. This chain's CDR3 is CASSLGWREAPNTEAFF. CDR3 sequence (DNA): TGTGCCAGCAGCTTAGGTTGGCGGGAGGCTCCGAACACTGAAGCTTTCTTT.